This T cell receptor (beta chain) was recorded in a study of cytomegalovirus exposure and HLA in healthy donors. Study at large: The 90 to 150 validation repertoires matched the 666 first-cohort repertoires in platform, a later analysis reported.

Profiling relied on immunoSEQ multiplex PCR, and the TCRdb table lists in-frame clones only, not all of them. This sample yields approximately 170,000 clones, of which 70% to 90% are seen a single time; approximately 2.4% belongs to the top ten. This clone showed up just once. Its antigen remains unknown. Germline V gives CDR1 SEHNR, CDR2 FQNEAQ (reference sequence). The V gene lost 5 bases and the J gene lost 0 bases, with 14 bases spanning the gap. This CDR3 is 16 amino acids long. Whole-study findings and limits: The tendency of first-cohort TCR clusters to co-occur in the 120 or so validation repertoires emerged from a later analysis. Published work reported that the classifier diagnosed cytomegalovirus status with high specificity and sensitivity. The authors listed over 150 TCR beta chains as cytomegalovirus-associated.

Sequencing was carried out using PBMCs. This chain joins TRBV7-9 and TRBJ1-5, with D perhaps TRBD1 (5 bases). The receptor's source is a man aged 30-40 years in good health and CMV-seropositive. In DNA, the CDR3 is TGTGCCAGCAGCCCCCTGCAGGGTATTAGCAATCAGCCCCAGCATTTT. This encodes CASSPLQGISNQPQHF. The full variable domain, its missing parts supplied by reference TRBV7-9 and TRBJ1-5, is DTGVSQNPRHKITKRGQNVTFRCDPISEHNRLYWYRQTLGQGPEFLTYFQNEAQLEKSRLLSDRFSAERPKGSFSTLEIQRTEQGDSAMYLCASSPLQGISNQPQHFGDGTRLSIL.